The rows below give T cell receptor beta chains drawn from one sample of a study of technical replicates of blood from a few donors. The data were produced by immunoSEQ multiplex PCR, yet TCRdb's version contains in-frame clones alone and is incomplete. The sample records almost 70,000 clones, roughly 88% being singletons. What was sequenced was PBMCs. All receptors come from a human donor in good health. Some clones in this sample may be carry-over from other donors' samples. The CDR3 runs from the conserved cysteine through the conserved F or W. A D gene is named only where the DNA matches it firmly. Clone size is shown for a subset of rows, as once, few, many or a class of expanded clone.

v_gene	abundance	d_gene	j_gene	CDR3aa	CDR3nt
TRBV7-6	-	-	TRBJ2-1	CASSFMDSRQRSYNEQFF	TGTGCCAGCAGCTTCATGGACAGCCGACAACGCTCCTACAATGAGCAGTTCTTC
TRBV28	once	TRBD1	TRBJ2-1	CASNLQPGQGASEQFF	TGTGCCAGCAACCTCCAACCGGGACAGGGGGCAAGTGAGCAGTTCTTC
TRBV19	-	-	TRBJ2-5	CASSIWANWETQYF	TGTGCCAGTAGTATTTGGGCTAACTGGGAGACCCAGTACTTC
TRBV11-2	-	TRBD2	TRBJ2-1	CASSFPGLAPLNEQFF	TGTGCCAGCAGCTTCCCGGGACTAGCGCCCCTCAATGAGCAGTTCTTC
TRBV30	-	-	TRBJ2-1	CAWSKVTAATYNEQFF	TGTGCCTGGAGTAAAGTAACGGCGGCGACTTACAATGAGCAGTTCTTC
TRBV6-5	-	-	TRBJ1-5	CASSDNLSQHF	TGTGCCAGCAGCGACAATCTCTCCCAGCATTTT
TRBV9	-	-	TRBJ2-5	CASSVDEGETQYF	TGTGCCAGCAGCGTAGATGAGGGAGAGACCCAGTACTTC
TRBV30	few	-	TRBJ2-1	CAWSGQHDEQFF	TGTGCCTGGAGTGGGCAACACGATGAGCAGTTCTTC
TRBV27	-	-	TRBJ2-2	CASRRRLFGELFF	TGTGCCAGCCGTAGGAGGTTATTCGGGGAGCTGTTTTTT
TRBV6-6	-	TRBD1	TRBJ2-3	CASSRQGVSTDTQYF	TGTGCCAGCAGCCGTCAGGGGGTGAGCACAGATACGCAGTATTTT
TRBV2	-	TRBD1	TRBJ1-2	CASSADRGIMVGYTF	TGTGCCAGCAGTGCGGACAGGGGTATCATGGTTGGCTACACCTTC
TRBV6-5	-	-	TRBJ1-2	CASSYSRGGNYGYTF	TGTGCCAGCAGTTACTCGCGAGGGGGTAACTATGGCTACACCTTC
TRBV11-2	-	-	TRBJ2-7	CASSLAQRYEQYF	TGTGCCAGCAGCTTAGCCCAGCGATACGAGCAGTACTTC
TRBV7-2	-	TRBD2	TRBJ2-1	CASSLLSSGRNEQFF	TGTGCCAGCAGCTTACTCTCTAGCGGGAGAAATGAGCAGTTCTTC
TRBV5-1	-	TRBD1	TRBJ2-3	CASSFGQGGPTDTQYF	TGCGCCAGCAGCTTTGGACAGGGGGGACCCACAGATACGCAGTATTTT
TRBV11-2	-	TRBD2	TRBJ2-7	CASSSGTSGTYYEQYF	TGTGCCAGCAGCTCCGGGACTAGCGGGACTTACTACGAGCAGTACTTC
TRBV5-1	once	TRBD2	TRBJ2-1	CASSLGVGTSVRNEQFF	TGCGCCAGCAGCTTGGGGGTGGGGACTAGCGTCCGTAATGAGCAGTTCTTC
TRBV7-9	-	-	TRBJ2-3	CASSLAGTSTDTQYF	TGTGCCAGCAGCTTAGCGGGGACTAGCACAGATACGCAGTATTTT
TRBV7-2	once	TRBD1	TRBJ2-4	CASSRTGYGENIQYF	TGTGCCAGCAGCCGGACAGGGTATGGGGAAAACATTCAGTACTTC
TRBV12-5	-	TRBD1	TRBJ1-1	CASGLRNTGGQRRNTEAFF	TGTGCTAGTGGTTTAAGAAATACAGGGGGCCAACGAAGGAACACTGAAGCTTTCTTT
TRBV7-2	-	TRBD1	TRBJ1-2	CASKSTGGIGYGYTF	TGTGCCAGCAAATCCACAGGGGGCATCGGCTATGGCTACACCTTC
TRBV4-3	few	TRBD2	TRBJ2-1	CASSQDIGWTSGSYNEQFF	TGCGCCAGCAGCCAAGATATCGGGTGGACTAGCGGGAGTTACAATGAGCAGTTCTTC
TRBV18	-	TRBD1	TRBJ2-7	CASSPRQGAYEQYF	TGTGCCAGCTCACCAAGACAGGGGGCCTACGAGCAGTACTTC
TRBV7-3	-	-	TRBJ2-1	CASSWGLNNEQFF	TGTGCCAGCAGCTGGGGACTGAACAATGAGCAGTTCTTC
TRBV2	-	TRBD2	TRBJ2-6	CASSARGRGANVLTF	TGTGCCAGCAGTGCGCGGGGGAGGGGGGCCAACGTCCTGACTTTC
TRBV11-3	-	TRBD2	TRBJ2-3	CASSLTLAGLTDTQYF	TGTGCCAGCAGCTTAACACTAGCGGGACTTACAGATACGCAGTATTTT
TRBV5-4	-	TRBD1	TRBJ2-7	CASSHDRDYEQYF	TGTGCCAGCAGCCATGACAGGGACTACGAGCAGTACTTC
TRBV7-8	-	-	TRBJ2-1	CASSLAGGDRVNEQFF	TGTGCCAGCAGCTTAGCGGGGGGAGACAGGGTTAATGAGCAGTTCTTC
TRBV2	-	TRBD1	TRBJ1-2	CASSGVWDRGQGYTF	TGTGCCAGCAGTGGTGTCTGGGACAGGGGGCAGGGCTACACCTTC
TRBV2	-	TRBD2	TRBJ2-1	CASRPGLDLREQFF	TGTGCCAGCAGACCGGGACTAGACTTGCGTGAGCAGTTCTTC
TRBV7-3	-	TRBD1	TRBJ2-5	CASSKTGGSEETQYF	TGTGCCAGCAGCAAGACAGGGGGCTCGGAAGAGACCCAGTACTTC
TRBV21-1	-	-	TRBJ2-1	CASSKESLNGFF	TGTGCCAGCAGCAAAGAGAGCTTGAATGGGTTCTTC
TRBV7-2	-	-	TRBJ1-1	CASSSQGRTEAFF	TGTGCCAGCAGCTCTCAGGGAAGGACTGAAGCTTTCTTT
TRBV19	-	-	TRBJ1-4	CASSTGGWAGATNEKLFF	TGTGCCAGTAGTACGGGGGGATGGGCGGGTGCAACTAATGAAAAACTGTTTTTT
TRBV6-6	once	TRBD1	TRBJ1-5	CASKITGVGNQPQHF	TGTGCCAGCAAGATAACAGGGGTGGGCAATCAGCCCCAGCATTTT
TRBV7-9	-	-	TRBJ2-5	CASSLIGAPIQETQYF	TGTGCCAGCAGCTTAATAGGGGCCCCAATCCAAGAGACCCAGTACTTC
TRBV7-3	-	TRBD2	TRBJ2-3	CASSSRTSGGGDTQYF	TGTGCCAGCAGCTCCCGGACTAGCGGGGGGGGAGATACGCAGTATTTT
TRBV4-3	-	-	TRBJ2-7	CASSQEDSNSYEQYF	TGCGCCAGCAGCCAAGAAGACTCGAACTCCTACGAGCAGTACTTC
TRBV14	-	-	TRBJ2-7	CASSPRTGGYEQYF	TGTGCCAGCAGCCCCCGAACCGGGGGATACGAGCAGTACTTC
TRBV7-2	-	-	TRBJ2-7	CASSLRQDSYEQYF	TGTGCCAGCAGCCTTCGACAGGACTCCTACGAGCAGTACTTC
TRBV21-1	-	-	TRBJ1-2	CASIGPVGQGGNYGYTF	TGTGCCAGCATCGGGCCCGTCGGACAGGGGGGTAACTATGGCTACACCTTC
TRBV12-5	-	TRBD2	TRBJ2-7	CASSRRTSFEQYF	TGTGCTAGTAGCCGTCGGACTAGCTTCGAGCAGTACTTC
TRBV5-1	-	TRBD1	TRBJ2-1	CASTLNRGLGQFF	TGCGCCAGCACGCTCAACAGGGGGCTCGGGCAGTTCTTC
TRBV12-5	-	-	TRBJ2-5	CASGPGNGQETQYF	TGTGCTAGTGGTCCAGGGAATGGGCAAGAGACCCAGTACTTC
TRBV6-6	once	-	TRBJ2-5	CASSYPTGVGETQYF	TGTGCCAGCAGTTACCCCACCGGGGTGGGGGAGACCCAGTACTTC
TRBV11-3	-	-	TRBJ2-1	CASSRGGDEQFF	TGTGCCAGCAGCCGAGGAGGAGATGAGCAGTTCTTC
TRBV7-2	-	-	TRBJ2-3	CASSPSTWGHTDTQYF	TGTGCCAGCAGCCCGAGCACCTGGGGGCACACAGATACGCAGTATTTT
TRBV5-1	once	TRBD1	TRBJ2-7	CASSPQGYEQYF	TGCGCCAGCAGCCCACAGGGGTACGAGCAGTACTTC
TRBV2	-	TRBD1	TRBJ2-7	CASSDPDRPPYEQYF	TGTGCCAGCAGTGACCCGGACAGGCCGCCCTACGAGCAGTACTTC
TRBV19	-	-	TRBJ2-7	CASSMDFRGHEQYF	TGTGCCAGTAGTATGGACTTCAGAGGCCACGAGCAGTACTTC
TRBV7-8	-	-	TRBJ2-1	CASSLREKTYNEQFF	TGTGCCAGCAGCCTCCGGGAGAAGACTTACAATGAGCAGTTCTTC
TRBV5-6	-	-	TRBJ2-1	CASSIRGEQFF	TGTGCCAGCAGCATCAGGGGAGAGCAGTTCTTC
TRBV19	-	-	TRBJ1-2	CASVDMENYGYTF	TGTGCCAGTGTCGACATGGAAAACTATGGCTACACCTTC
TRBV9	-	-	TRBJ1-1	CASSVDLRSDTEAFF	TGTGCCAGCAGCGTAGACCTGAGGTCGGACACTGAAGCTTTCTTT
TRBV10-3	few	-	TRBJ2-5	CAISESDGGGETQYF	TGTGCCATCAGTGAGTCCGACGGGGGAGGAGAGACCCAGTACTTC
TRBV19	-	-	TRBJ2-3	CASSIPPGTDTQYF	TGTGCCAGTAGTATACCTCCCGGCACAGATACGCAGTATTTT
TRBV5-4	once	-	TRBJ2-7	CASSFDPQGSYEQYF	TGTGCCAGCAGCTTTGATCCCCAGGGCTCCTACGAGCAGTACTTC